The 26 T cell receptor beta chains below were found in one sample sequenced in a study of blood T cell repertoires in COVID-19. This table comes from immunoSEQ multiplex PCR, and its TCRdb copy is limited to in-frame clones, with some not included. This table holds 200,000 to 250,000 clones, 88% found once. Sequencing used PBMCs or T cells enriched from blood (not recorded which). The receptors come from a woman aged 25 to 39 who had recovered from COVID-19.

V gene TRBV19 combines with J gene TRBJ1-1; the match to TRBD1 covers 10 bases. CDR1 and CDR2 (germline): LNHDA, SQIVND (reference sequence). After removal of 7 bases from V and 5 bases from J, the junction contained 7 bases not matched to a gene. The CDR3 spans 14 residues. The CDR3 loop is CASTRTGGVTEAFF. CDR3 nucleotides: TGTGCCAGTACTCGGACAGGGGGGGTAACTGAAGCTTTCTTT.

The J gene is TRBJ2-5, the V gene TRBV4-2; 7 bases are shared with TRBD2. V was clipped by 2 bases and J by 3 bases; unmatched bases: 15. Germline V CDR1 and CDR2: LGHNA, YNFKEQ. The CDR3 spans 18 residues. The CDR3 loop reads CASSQSRSRSGAEETQYF. CDR3 sequence (DNA): TGTGCCAGCAGCCAATCCCGCAGTCGGAGCGGGGCTGAAGAGACCCAGTACTTC.

This rearrangement joins TRBV7-9 to TRBJ1-2; D might be TRBD1 (6 bases). The germline CDR1 and CDR2 sequences are SEHNR and FQNEAQ (reference sequence). The V and J ends lost 5 bases and 5 bases respectively, with 15 bases between them. The CDR3 consists of 14 residues. In nucleotides, the CDR3 is TGTGCCAGCAGCCCGGACAGCCTCTCGTATGGCTACACCTTC. It codes for CASSPDSLSYGYTF.

The chain links TRBV23-1 to TRBJ1-2; 8 bases map to TRBD1. TRBV23-1 is an open reading frame, and its role is uncertain. The CDR3 has 13 residues. After removal of 6 bases from V and 7 bases from J, the junction contained 7 bases not matched to a gene. In nucleotides, the CDR3 is TGCGCCAGCAGCCGGACAGGGCGTGGTGGCTACACCTTC. Its protein is CASSRTGRGGYTF.

The chain joins TRBV7-6 to TRBJ2-1, with 8 bases fitting TRBD2. There are 17 residues in the CDR3. V lost 5 bases to trimming and J lost 5 bases; unmatched junction nucleotides: 14. Germline CDR1 reads SGHVS; CDR2 reads FNYEAQ. For the CDR3, the DNA is TGTGCCAGCAGCCTCTCCGTTACGGGACTAGGGAACAATGAGCAGTTCTTC. This gives the protein CASSLSVTGLGNNEQFF. Full variable domain (outside the CDR3, taken from reference TRBV7-6 and TRBJ2-1): GAGVSQSPRYKVTKRGQDVALRCDPISGHVSLYWYRQALGQGPEFLTYFNYEAQQDKSGLPNDRFSAERPEGSISTLTIQRTEQRDSAMYRCASSLSVTGLGNNEQFFGPGTRLTVL.

The V gene is TRBV11-2, the J gene TRBJ2-5; 10 nucleotides align to TRBD2. This CDR3 comprises 16 residues. CDR1 is SGHAT, CDR2 FQNNGV, per germline. V shed 1 base, J shed 5 bases, and the junction held 7 bases outside the gene matches. CDR3 sequence reads: CASSLALAGAGETQYF. CDR3 nucleotides: TGTGCCAGCAGCTTAGCGCTAGCGGGGGCGGGGGAGACCCAGTACTTC. The variable domain in full, with the rest retrieved from reference TRBV11-2 and TRBJ2-5, is EAGVAQSPRYKIIEKRQSVAFWCNPISGHATLYWYQQILGQGPKLLIQFQNNGVVDDSQLPKDRFSAERLKGVDSTLKIQPAKLEDSAVYLCASSLALAGAGETQYFGPGTRLLVL.

This clone has just one count. V gene TRBV11-2 combines with J gene TRBJ2-1, with 8 bases identical to TRBD1. V shed 7 bases and J 2 bases; nucleotides not matched to a gene: 4. The CDR3 spans 14 residues. Germline V gene sequence: CDR1 SGHAT, CDR2 FQNNGV. The chain's CDR3 is CASNRGEPYNEQFF. CDR3 DNA sequence: TGTGCCAGCAACAGGGGGGAACCCTACAATGAGCAGTTCTTC.

This chain joins TRBV13 and TRBJ2-3; possibly TRBD1 for D (6 bases). Germline-derived CDR1 and CDR2 are PRHDT and FYEKMQ (reference sequence). V lost 5 bases to trimming and J lost 2 bases, with 14 bases between them. The CDR3 is made up of 15 amino acids. The CDR3 bases are TGTGCCAGCAGCCCCCGGGACAAAACCACAGATACGCAGTATTTT. It is translated as CASSPRDKTTDTQYF.

The J gene is TRBJ2-2, the V gene TRBV6-6; 9 positions agree with TRBD1. Germline V gene lookup returns CDR1 MNHNY and CDR2 SVGAGI (reference sequence). There are 14 residues in the CDR3. Trimming at V came to 5 bases and at J to 7 bases, leaving 5 bases not matched to a gene. The CDR3 sequence: CASSARDRDGELFF. The CDR3 DNA reads TGTGCCAGCAGTGCTCGGGACAGGGACGGGGAGCTGTTTTTT.

The V gene is TRBV9, the J gene TRBJ2-7, with a weak D call TRBD2 (7 bases). Germline loops: CDR1 SGDLS, CDR2 YYNGEE. The CDR3 runs to 14 residues. V was trimmed by 0 bases and J by 3 bases, leaving 10 bases between them. The CDR3 nucleotides are TGTGCCAGCAGCGTAGAGGGAGGGGGCTACGAGCAGTACTTC. Protein product: CASSVEGGGYEQYF.

V gene TRBV2 combines with J gene TRBJ2-7; possible D gene TRBD1, 6 bases. Germline CDR1 and CDR2: SNHLY and FYNNEI. The germline V and J ends were trimmed by 7 bases and 7 bases, with 23 bases remaining between them. This CDR3 comprises 15 residues. CDR3 DNA: TGTGCCAGCAAAAGGGGGTTAGTCGACTACGATGAGCAGTACTTC. This gives the protein CASKRGLVDYDEQYF.

In nucleotides, the CDR3 is TGTGCCAGCAGCTTAGGTACAGCTTACGAGCAGTACTTC. It is translated as CASSLGTAYEQYF. The J gene is TRBJ2-7, the V gene TRBV7-9; D unresolved. Looked up from germline, CDR1 is SEHNR and CDR2 is FQNEAQ (reference sequence). V dropped 1 base and J dropped 4 bases, with 8 bases sitting between them. The CDR3 is 13 residues long.

This clone has only a few counts. The chain is built from TRBV7-2 and TRBJ1-6; D may be TRBD1 (6 bases). This CDR3 region has 13 residues. Trimming removed 7 bases from V and 9 bases from J, with 13 bases in between. In germline, CDR1 is SGHTA, CDR2 FQGNSA. The CDR3 loop reads CASNRVASSPLHF. CDR3 bases: TGTGCCAGCAACAGGGTAGCAAGTTCACCCCTCCACTTT.

J is TRBJ1-2 and V is TRBV7-9; no firm D call. Trimming left V 4 bases short and J 0 bases short, with 12 bases between. CDR3 length: 15 amino acids. Germline V gene data show CDR1 as SEHNR and CDR2 as FQNEAQ (reference sequence). CDR3 bases: TGTGCCAGCAGCTCAAAGGAGGGAGCTAACTATGGCTACACCTTC. Its protein product is CASSSKEGANYGYTF.

The chain is built from TRBV7-3 and TRBJ2-2; the match to TRBD2 covers 8 bases. The V gene's germline CDR1 is SGHTA and CDR2 FQGTGA. The CDR3 spans 16 residues. With V trimmed by 2 bases and J by 1 base, 3 bases remained unmatched. The CDR3 region has the DNA TGTGCCAGCAGCTTAGAAGCGGGAGAGAACACCGGGGAGCTGTTTTTT. This encodes CASSLEAGENTGELFF.

The chain recombines TRBV7-3 with TRBJ2-5, with TRBD2 matching 7 bases. V dropped 2 bases and J dropped 3; count of bases not matched to a gene: 6. Germline assignment: CDR1 SGHTA and CDR2 FQGTGA. The CDR3 has 15 amino acids. The DNA of the CDR3 is TGTGCCAGCAGCTTAGGCGGGGGTAAAGAAGAGACCCAGTACTTC. Its protein product is CASSLGGGKEETQYF. The whole variable domain, remainder taken from reference TRBV7-3 and TRBJ2-5, is GAGVSQTPSNKVTEKGKYVELRCDPISGHTALYWYRQSLGQGPEFLIYFQGTGAADDSGLPNDRFFAVRPEGSVSTLKIQRTERGDSAVYLCASSLGGGKEETQYFGPGTRLLVL.

This chain links TRBV10-1 with TRBJ1-1; 11 bases map to TRBD1. This CDR3 spans 18 amino acids. CDR1 WNHNN and CDR2 SYGVQD come from the germline V gene (reference sequence). V lost 0 bases and J lost 3; bases outside the gene matches: 9. The CDR3 nucleotides read TGCGCCAGCAGTGAGTCTAGGACAGGGGGCACTTTGGACACTGAAGCTTTCTTT. Translating gives CASSESRTGGTLDTEAFF.

This chain links TRBV19 with TRBJ1-5; TRBD1 agrees at 8 bases. Germline V lookup: CDR1 LNHDA, CDR2 SQIVND (reference sequence). J lost 7 bases, V lost 5 bases, and 10 bases had no gene match. CDR3 length: 15 residues. In DNA, the CDR3 is TGTGCCAGTAGTGCGTACAGGGGGGCTTTCCAGCCCCAGCATTTT. Translating it yields CASSAYRGAFQPQHF.

This rearrangement joins TRBV6-4 to TRBJ1-5; D is unresolved. CDR1 is MRHNA and CDR2 is SNTAGT in the germline V gene. Trimming removed 4 bases from V and 7 bases from J, with 17 bases in between. The CDR3 is 15 residues long. CDR3 in amino acids: CASSVHGSLGQPQHF. CDR3 coding DNA: TGTGCCAGCAGTGTTCATGGCTCCTTGGGCCAGCCCCAGCATTTT.

This rearrangement joins TRBV5-6 to TRBJ1-2; D is unclear. CDR1 and CDR2 from the germline V gene are SGHDT and YYEEEE. The CDR3 extends over 11 amino acids. V lost 0 bases and J 8 bases, leaving 5 bases between the germline ends. Here the CDR3 reads CASSLAVGYTF. Here the CDR3 DNA reads TGTGCCAGCAGCTTGGCCGTCGGCTACACCTTC.

The chain links TRBV27 to TRBJ2-2, with D possibly TRBD1 on 6 matching bases. Trimming pared 3 bases from V and 6 bases from J, leaving 17 bases between. Germline loops: CDR1 MNHEY, CDR2 SMNVEV (reference sequence). The CDR3 spans 16 residues. The CDR3 loop is CASSFVGARGPGELFF. The CDR3, as DNA: TGTGCCAGCAGTTTCGTGGGGGCTAGGGGACCCGGGGAGCTGTTTTTT.

The V and J genes are TRBV27 and TRBJ1-6; D gene unclear. The CDR3 loop spans 16 amino acids. Germline V gene sequence: CDR1 MNHEY, CDR2 SMNVEV (reference sequence). Between the trimmed V and J ends, which lost 4 bases and 0 bases, there was a span of 10 bases. CDR3 residues: CASSSPVSSYNSPLHF. CDR3 bases: TGTGCCAGCAGTTCTCCGGTTAGCTCCTATAATTCACCCCTCCACTTT.

The chain links TRBV18 to TRBJ1-2; D unclear. Germline V gene sequence: CDR1 KGHSH, CDR2 LQKENI. The CDR3 runs to 14 residues. The V end lost 0 bases, the J end lost 8 bases, and 13 bases lay between the germline ends. The DNA for the CDR3 is TGTGCCAGCTCACCACCGGTCGAGGGCCGAGGCTACACCTTC. This gives the protein CASSPPVEGRGYTF.

The chain employs TRBV7-9 and TRBJ1-2; 7 bases match TRBD1. Germline-derived CDR1 and CDR2 are SEHNR and FQNEAQ (reference sequence). After removal of 1 base from V and 6 bases from J, the junction contained 5 bases not matched to a gene. The CDR3 runs 14 residues. The CDR3 nucleotides read TGTGCCAGCAGCTTAGAAGTCAGGGGGAATGGCTACACCTTC. It is translated as CASSLEVRGNGYTF.

V is TRBV15 and J is TRBJ2-7; TRBD1 matches 9 bases. The germline CDR1 and CDR2 sequences are LNHNV and YYDKDF (reference sequence). Trimming removed 3 bases from V and 2 bases from J; junction bases left unmatched: 5. This CDR3 has 15 residues. The DNA of the CDR3 is TGTGCCACCAGCAGTACCCGGGACAGGGCCTACGAGCAGTACTTC. Translation gives CATSSTRDRAYEQYF.

This clone was counted a single time. V is TRBV5-4 and J is TRBJ2-3; D might be TRBD1 (5 bases). CDR3 length: 16 residues. Germline V gene data show CDR1 as SGHNT and CDR2 as YYREEE (reference sequence). V dropped 2 bases and J dropped 2 bases, with 15 bases sitting between them. The CDR3 protein is CASSLGRQGNTDTQYF. The CDR3 DNA reads as TGTGCCAGCAGCTTAGGCCGGCAGGGCAACACAGATACGCAGTATTTT.